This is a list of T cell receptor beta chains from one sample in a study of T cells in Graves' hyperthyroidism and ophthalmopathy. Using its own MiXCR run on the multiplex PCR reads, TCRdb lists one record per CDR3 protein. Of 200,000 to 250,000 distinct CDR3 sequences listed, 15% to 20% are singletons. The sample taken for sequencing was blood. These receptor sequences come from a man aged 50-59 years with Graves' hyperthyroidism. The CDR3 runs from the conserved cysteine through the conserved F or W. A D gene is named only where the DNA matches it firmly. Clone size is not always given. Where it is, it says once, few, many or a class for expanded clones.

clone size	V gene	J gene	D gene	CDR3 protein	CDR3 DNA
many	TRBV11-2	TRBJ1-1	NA	CASSPLMRGRGTEAFF	TGTGCCAGCAGCCCCCTGATGAGGGGCAGGGGCACTGAAGCTTTCTTT
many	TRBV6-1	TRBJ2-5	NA	CASSKNGQETQYF	TGTGCCAGCAGCAAAAACGGTCAAGAGACCCAGTACTTC
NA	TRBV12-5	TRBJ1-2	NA	CASGGGYGYTF	TGTGCTAGTGGTGGGGGCTATGGCTACACCTTC
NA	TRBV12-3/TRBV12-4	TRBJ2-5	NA	CASSASTGETQYF	TGTGCCAGCAGTGCATCCACAGGGGAGACCCAGTACTTC
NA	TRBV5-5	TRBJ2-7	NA	CASSLEGGLIREQYF	TGTGCCAGCAGCTTGGAGGGAGGACTAATACGCGAGCAGTACTTC
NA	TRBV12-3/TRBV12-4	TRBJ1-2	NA	CASSQRGGDGYTF	TGTGCCAGCAGTCAGAGAGGAGGGGATGGCTACACCTTC
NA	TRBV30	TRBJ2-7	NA	CAWSVTGVEQYF	TGTGCCTGGAGTGTTACCGGGGTTGAGCAGTACTTC
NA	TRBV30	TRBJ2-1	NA	CAWSGFRHNEQFF	TGTGCCTGGAGTGGCTTTCGGCACAATGAGCAGTTCTTC
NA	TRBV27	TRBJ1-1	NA	CASSLQAAAGTEAFF	TGTGCCAGCAGTTTACAGGCGGCAGCGGGTACTGAAGCTTTCTTT
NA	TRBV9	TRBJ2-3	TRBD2	CASSVSGRLVDTQYF	TGTGCCAGCAGCGTCAGCGGGAGGCTTGTAGATACGCAGTATTTT
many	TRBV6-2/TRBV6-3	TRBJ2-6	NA	CASSRTASSGANVLTF	TGTGCCAGCAGCAGGACAGCAAGCTCTGGGGCCAACGTCCTGACTTTC
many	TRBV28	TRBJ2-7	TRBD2	CASSEAGGSYEQYF	TGTGCCAGCAGTGAAGCGGGAGGCTCCTACGAGCAGTACTTC
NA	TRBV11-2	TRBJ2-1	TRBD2	CASSSGTSGRGHEQFF	TGTGCCAGCAGCTCCGGGACTAGCGGGAGAGGGCATGAGCAGTTCTTC
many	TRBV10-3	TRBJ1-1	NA	CAISEAGKQNTEAFF	TGTGCCATCAGTGAGGCAGGGAAACAGAACACTGAAGCTTTCTTT
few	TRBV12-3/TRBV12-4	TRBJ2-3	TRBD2	CASSSGLVNTQYF	TGTGCCAGCAGTTCCGGACTAGTCAATACGCAGTATTTT
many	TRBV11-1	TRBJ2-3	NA	CASSLAREGHTQYF	TGTGCCAGCAGCTTAGCGCGCGAAGGGCATACGCAGTATTTT
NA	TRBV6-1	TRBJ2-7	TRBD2	CASSSGPGLAGGYEQYF	TGTGCCAGCAGCTCGGGACCGGGACTAGCGGGAGGATACGAGCAGTACTTC
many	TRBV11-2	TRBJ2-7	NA	CASSLDSRDMVEQYF	TGTGCCAGCAGCTTAGATTCCCGGGACATGGTCGAGCAGTACTTC
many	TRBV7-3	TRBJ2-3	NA	CASSYLRTDTQYF	TGTGCCAGCAGCTATCTACGCACAGATACGCAGTATTTT
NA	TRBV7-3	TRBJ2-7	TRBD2	CASSRFGEGEQYF	TGTGCCAGCAGTCGCTTCGGGGAGGGCGAGCAGTACTTC
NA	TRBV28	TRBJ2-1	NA	CASSPQGGAYNEQFF	TGTGCCAGCAGTCCCCAGGGGGGGGCCTACAATGAGCAGTTCTTC
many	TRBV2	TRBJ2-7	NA	CASSAGELLIYEQYF	TGTGCCAGCAGTGCGGGAGAACTCCTTATCTACGAGCAGTACTTC
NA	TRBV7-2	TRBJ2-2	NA	CASSLEVTRELFF	TGTGCCAGCAGTTTGGAGGTTACCAGGGAGCTGTTTTTT
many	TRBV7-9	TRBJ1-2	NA	CASSLTPGRDGYTF	TGTGCCAGCAGCCTCACCCCGGGGAGGGATGGCTACACCTTC
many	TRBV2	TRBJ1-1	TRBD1	CASTLDRANTEAFF	TGTGCCAGCACCCTTGACAGGGCGAACACTGAAGCTTTCTTT
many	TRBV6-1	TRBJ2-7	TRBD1	CASSWDREYEQYF	TGTGCCAGCAGCTGGGACAGGGAATACGAGCAGTACTTC
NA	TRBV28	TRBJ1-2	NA	CASSIMGDYYGYTF	TGTGCCAGCAGTATTATGGGGGATTATTATGGCTACACCTTC
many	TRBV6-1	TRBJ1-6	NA	CASSEEGSSPLHF	TGTGCCAGCAGTGAAGAAGGTAGTTCACCCCTCCACTTT
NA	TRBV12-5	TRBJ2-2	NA	CASGLALWATPNTGELFF	TGTGCTAGTGGTTTGGCCCTTTGGGCGACACCCAACACCGGGGAGCTGTTTTTT
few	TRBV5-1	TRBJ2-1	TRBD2	CASSFSLAGGPDEQFF	TGCGCCAGCAGCTTTAGCCTAGCGGGAGGGCCCGATGAGCAGTTCTTC
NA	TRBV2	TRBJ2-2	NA	CASRLTSAGELFF	TGTGCCAGCAGGTTAACTAGTGCCGGGGAGCTGTTTTTT
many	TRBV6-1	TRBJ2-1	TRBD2	CASSLGLAASYNEQFF	TGTGCCAGCAGTCTTGGACTAGCGGCATCCTACAATGAGCAGTTCTTC
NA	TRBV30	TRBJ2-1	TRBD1	CAWSVGDRGGNEQFF	TGTGCCTGGAGTGTCGGGGACAGGGGGGGAAATGAGCAGTTCTTC
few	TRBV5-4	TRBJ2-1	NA	CASSLASFNEQFF	TGTGCCAGCAGCTTGGCTAGCTTCAATGAGCAGTTCTTC
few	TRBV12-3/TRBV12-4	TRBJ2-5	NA	CASRLESETQYF	TGTGCCAGCAGATTGGAGAGCGAGACCCAGTACTTC
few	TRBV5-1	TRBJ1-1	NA	CASRVQLNTEAFF	TGCGCCAGCAGGGTGCAATTGAACACTGAAGCTTTCTTT
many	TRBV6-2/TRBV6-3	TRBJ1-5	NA	CASSYSSGGRLNSQPQHF	TGTGCCAGCAGTTACTCGAGCGGGGGTCGGTTGAATAGCCAGCCCCAGCATTTT
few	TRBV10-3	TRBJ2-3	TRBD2	CAISTGLAGAEDTQYF	TGTGCCATCAGTACGGGACTAGCGGGAGCGGAAGATACGCAGTATTTT
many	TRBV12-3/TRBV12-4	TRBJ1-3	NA	CASSSGQSSYTGNTIYF	TGTGCCAGCAGCAGTGGACAGAGTTCGTATACTGGAAACACCATATATTTT
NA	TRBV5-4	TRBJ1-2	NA	CASSLAQDGPYGYTF	TGTGCCAGCAGCTTGGCCCAGGACGGACCCTATGGCTACACCTTC
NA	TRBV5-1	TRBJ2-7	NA	CASSSRDGLYRQYF	TGCGCCAGCAGCTCCCGGGACGGACTTTATCGGCAGTACTTC